This TCR beta chain was found in a study of blood T cell repertoires in COVID-19. Authors' data handling: Reference gene primer amplification in the assay estimated nucleated cell counts. Sequenced by immunoSEQ multiplex PCR; TCRdb stores in-frame clones only, minus some. Clonal size and the V and J genes are those of that table, whereas D and trimming came from the DNA. The sample carries 200,000 to 300,000 clones, roughly 90% recorded once. The CDR3 runs to 12 residues. V was trimmed by 8 bases and J by 4 bases, leaving 11 bases between them. CDR1 and CDR2 from the germline V gene are MNHEY and SMNVEV (reference sequence).

The sequencing input was PBMCs or T cells enriched from blood (not recorded which). The chain carries TRBV27 and TRBJ1-2; D not resolved. This TCR came from a woman aged 30 to 39 who had recovered from COVID-19. The CDR3 region is CASPRGGYGYTF. CDR3 DNA: TGTGCCAGCCCCCGGGGAGGCTATGGCTACACCTTC.